This T cell receptor (beta chain) derives from a study of CD8+ T cells in alopecia areata. Background on the study: Treated patients swallowed 5 to 10 mg of oral tofacitinib twice daily.

cDNA prepared by RNA extraction and subsequent reverse transcription served as the template for sequencing. The data were produced by immunoSEQ multiplex PCR, yet TCRdb's version contains in-frame clones alone and is incomplete. The data show approximately 280,000 clones, with 55% to 75% seen just once and under 2% held by the top ten. As to treatment: oral pan-JAK inhibitor, 5-10 mg twice daily. Trimming stripped 5 bases from V and 1 base from J, with 12 bases between. Germline V gives CDR1 SGHDT, CDR2 YYEEEE. The CDR3 spans 14 residues. V and J are TRBV5-6 and TRBJ1-1; weak D call: TRBD1 (5 bases). The sample consisted of CD4+ T cells sorted from blood, taken at week 24, from a patient treated with tofacitinib. The clonotype originates from a human donor with alopecia areata. CDR3 in amino acids: CASRTAEKNTEAFF. The CDR3 coding sequence is TGTGCCAGCAGGACAGCGGAGAAGAACACTGAAGCTTTCTTT.